The next 14 T cell receptor beta chains were all read from a single sample in a study of T cells in Graves' hyperthyroidism and ophthalmopathy (dated by TCRdb to about 2019). Library preparation used multiplex PCR. Instrument on record: Illumina HiSeq 2000. TCR beta CDR3 regions were amplified from RNA transcripts. The TCR CDR3 was subjected to a first round of RT-PCR using the HTBI primer set and the Qiagen OneStep RT-PCR kit. In TCRdb, the public reads were trimmed at Q25 with fastp and aligned with MiXCR, with productive beta chains retained. Each record represents a unique CDR3 protein, reported with the most common genes and DNA among its rows. A total of 610,000 or so distinct CDR3 sequences appear in this sample, around 46% of them only once. In total, the top ten clones hold around 8% of the sample. The sequencing input was peripheral blood or thyroid tissue (not recorded which). These receptors were obtained from a woman aged 18-35 years with Graves' hyperthyroidism.

The V call is TRBV29-1, the J call TRBJ2-5; 11 nucleotides match TRBD1. Germline loops: CDR1 SQVTM, CDR2 ANQGSEA. The length of the CDR3 is 15 residues. V lost 8 bases and J lost 5; bases outside the gene matches: 13. For the CDR3, the DNA is TGCAGCACTGCTAGAGTGGGGACAGGGGGGGAGACCCAGTACTTC. This gives the protein CSTARVGTGGETQYF.

The genes are TRBV15 and TRBJ2-5; D is possibly TRBD1 (6 bases). Germline V lookup: CDR1 LNHNV, CDR2 YYDKDF (reference sequence). V was cut by 1 base and J by 13 bases, with 16 bases left in between. This CDR3 contains 13 residues. Here the CDR3 DNA reads TGTGCCACCAGCAGAGGATGGGGACAACCCGGGTACTTC. Translating it yields CATSRGWGQPGYF. The complete variable domain, with remaining parts taken from reference TRBV15 and TRBJ2-5, reads DAMVIQNPRYQVTQFGKPVTLSCSQTLNHNVMYWYQQKSSQAPKLLFHYYDKDFNNEADTPDNFQSRRPNTSFCFLDIRSPGLGDTAMYLCATSRGWGQPGYFGPGTRLLVL.

This chain joins TRBV10-3 and TRBJ2-5; the D call may be TRBD1 or TRBD2 (5 bases each). With 7 bases removed from V and 2 bases from J, the gap between germline ends came to 14 bases. CDR1 is ENHRY, CDR2 SYGVKD, per germline. This CDR3 is 14 amino acids long. The CDR3 region has the DNA TGTGCCATCACTGGGGAGAGGGGACAAGAGACCCAGTACTTC. The encoded protein is CAITGERGQETQYF.

The genes are TRBV7-9 and TRBJ2-7; perhaps TRBD1 as D (6 bases). Gene TRBJ2-5 matches the end of the DNA better, so the J call may be wrong. The CDR3 covers 14 residues. Germline V gene lookup returns CDR1 SEHNR and CDR2 FQNEAQ (reference sequence). Here the CDR3 reads CASSQGIAQETQYF. The CDR3, as DNA: TGTGCCAGCAGCCAGGGGATTGCCCAAGAGACCCAGTACTTC.

This clonotype was counted at least ten times. The chain combines TRBV29-1 with TRBJ1-1; D gene unclear. This CDR3 region has 13 residues. V dropped 6 bases and J dropped 1 base, with 12 bases sitting between them. From germline, CDR1 is SQVTM and CDR2 ANQGSEA. CDR3 coding DNA: TGCAGCGTACGCAGGAAAACGAACACTGAAGCTTTCTTT. Translating gives CSVRRKTNTEAFF.

V usage is TRBV15 and J usage is TRBJ1-6; D might be TRBD1 (6 bases). Germline CDR1 reads LNHNV; CDR2 reads YYDKDF (reference sequence). The CDR3 runs to 17 residues. Trimming took off 3 bases at V and 10 bases at J, with 22 bases between the two ends. CDR3 region: CATSSQERLQGGSPLHF. The DNA of the CDR3 is TGTGCCACCAGCAGCCAAGAAAGATTACAGGGAGGGTCACCCCTCCACTTT.

The chain couples TRBV10-3 to TRBJ1-1, with D hard to call. Germline V gene lookup returns CDR1 ENHRY and CDR2 SYGVKD. V lost 11 bases, J lost 1 base, and 20 bases lay in between. The CDR3 runs 15 residues. The CDR3 here is CAGSLFGAPNTEAFF. CDR3 coding DNA: TGTGCCGGCAGTTTATTCGGAGCGCCGAACACTGAAGCTTTCTTT.

The chain is built from TRBV12-3 or TRBV12-4 and TRBJ1-2; 7 bases fit TRBD1. J was trimmed by 0 bases and V by 6 bases; bases with no gene match: 7. The CDR3 loop spans 15 amino acids. Here the CDR3 DNA reads TGTGCCAGCAGCCAAACCGGGACAGCTAACTATGGCTACACCTTC. Amino acids: CASSQTGTANYGYTF.

This clonotype occurred many times. The chain uses TRBV19 and TRBJ2-7; 7 nucleotides align to TRBD2. Per germline, CDR1 LNHDA and CDR2 SQIVND (reference sequence). The CDR3 is made up of 16 amino acids. Losses at the gene ends were 1 base for V and 3 bases for J; bases not matched to a gene: 9. CDR3 DNA sequence: TGTGCCAGTAGTATAGGTTTAGCGCTAGCGGACTACGAGCAGTACTTC. Translation: CASSIGLALADYEQYF.

This clonotype showed up many times. V usage is TRBV9 and J usage is TRBJ1-3; 7 bases match TRBD1. V was pared by 0 bases and J by 3 bases, with 3 bases of the junction left unmatched. CDR1 is SGDLS, CDR2 YYNGEE, per germline. The CDR3 has 15 residues. The CDR3 sequence is CASSVENRGGNTIYF. The CDR3 nucleotides are TGTGCCAGCAGCGTAGAGAACAGGGGTGGAAACACCATATATTTT. Using reference TRBV9 and TRBJ1-3 for the parts outside the CDR3, the full variable domain is DSGVTQTPKHLITATGQRVTLRCSPRSGDLSVYWYQQSLDQGLQFLIQYYNGEERAKGNILERFSAQQFPDLHSELNLSSLELGDSALYFCASSVENRGGNTIYFGEGSWLTVV.

Concerning this clonotype itself: With a much larger clone just one base away, this may be a read error. This CDR3 is missing its conserved last phenylalanine or tryptophan, likely due to a read error. This chain links TRBV6-5 with TRBJ1-1; D is possibly TRBD1 (6 bases). The CDR3 totals 14 residues. V dropped 4 bases and J dropped 6 bases, with 15 bases sitting between them. The germline CDR1 and CDR2 sequences are MNHEY and SVGAGI. The CDR3 nucleotides read TGTGCCAGCAGTTTCGGGGGGGGCGTCGCTGAAGCTTTCCTT. Its protein is CASSFGGGVAEAFL.

This clonotype was detected ten times or more. This chain joins TRBV12-3 or TRBV12-4 and TRBJ2-5; D assignment may be TRBD1 or TRBD2 (5 bases each). With 4 bases removed from V and 0 bases from J, the gap between germline ends came to 12 bases. CDR3 length: 15 amino acids. CDR3 sequence: CASSSPGRDQETQYF. The CDR3 DNA reads as TGTGCCAGCAGTTCCCCAGGGAGAGACCAAGAGACCCAGTACTTC.

The chain has TRBV9 and TRBJ2-2; a weak D match, TRBD1 (6 bases). The V end lost 3 bases, the J end lost 4 bases, and 13 bases lay between the germline ends. The CDR3 contains 15 residues. The V gene's germline CDR1 is SGDLS and CDR2 YYNGEE. CDR3 amino acids: CASSETGSITGELFF. The CDR3 DNA is TGTGCCAGCAGCGAGACAGGCAGCATCACCGGGGAGCTGTTTTTT.

Only a few counts were recorded for this clonotype. The chain uses TRBV27 and TRBJ2-6; D may be TRBD2 (6 bases). Germline values: CDR1 MNHEY, CDR2 SMNVEV (reference sequence). This CDR3 is 16 amino acids long. V was trimmed by 5 bases and J by 0 bases, leaving 11 bases between them. CDR3 region: CASSREFASGANVLTF. CDR3 sequence (DNA): TGTGCCAGCAGTCGGGAGTTTGCCTCTGGGGCCAACGTCCTGACTTTC.